This T cell receptor beta chain is from a study of T cell changes during pregnancy in multiple sclerosis. The J segment lost 4 bases and the V segment lost 5 bases, leaving 6 bases of the junction unmatched. This CDR3 is built from 15 residues. Germline CDR1 SGHAT, CDR2 FQNNGV. TCRdb's table, derived via immunoSEQ multiplex PCR, lists solely in-frame clones and lacks some. The sample carries approximately 60,000 clones, roughly 91% recorded once. Sample: peripheral blood, taken before pregnancy. The chain links TRBV11-2 to TRBJ1-4; TRBD1 agrees at 8 bases. This receptor was identified in a female donor with multiple sclerosis, enrolled in a pregnancy study. CDR3 sequence reads: CASSDAGGVNEKLFF. CDR3 sequence (DNA): TGTGCCAGCAGCGATGCAGGGGGCGTTAATGAAAAACTGTTTTTT. The full variable domain, completed using reference TRBV11-2 and TRBJ1-4, is EAGVAQSPRYKIIEKRQSVAFWCNPISGHATLYWYQQILGQGPKLLIQFQNNGVVDDSQLPKDRFSAERLKGVDSTLKIQPAKLEDSAVYLCASSDAGGVNEKLFFGSGTQLSVL.